This passage covers 7 T cell receptor beta chains from one sample sequenced in a study of blood T cell repertoires in COVID-19. Sequencing was performed with immunoSEQ multiplex PCR; in TCRdb, only in-frame clones are kept and a portion is missing. The sample comprises 90,000 to 140,000 clones, about four fifths of which are singletons, and around a tenth rests with the top ten. The specimen was peripheral blood. These receptors were taken from an older woman with acute or convalescent COVID-19.

J is TRBJ1-1 and V is TRBV9; D is possibly TRBD1 (5 bases). From germline, CDR1 is SGDLS and CDR2 YYNGEE. The CDR3 loop spans 14 amino acids. V gave up 0 bases and J gave up 4 bases, with 10 bases separating them. The CDR3 DNA sequence: TGTGCCAGCAGCGTAGTGGGCAGGGCCACTGAAGCTTTCTTT. Translation: CASSVVGRATEAFF. Together with reference TRBV9 and TRBJ1-1, the CDR3 gives the full variable domain: DSGVTQTPKHLITATGQRVTLRCSPRSGDLSVYWYQQSLDQGLQFLIQYYNGEERAKGNILERFSAQQFPDLHSELNLSSLELGDSALYFCASSVVGRATEAFFGQGTRLTVV.

The rearrangement links TRBV6-5 to TRBJ2-5; possible D gene TRBD1, 6 bases. The germline V and J ends were trimmed by 5 bases and 4 bases, with 17 bases remaining between them. The V gene's germline CDR1 is MNHEY and CDR2 SVGAGI. CDR3 length equals 15 residues. CDR3 coding DNA: TGTGCCAGCAGTCTGGGACCCCGAGGGGGAGAGACCCAGTACTTC. Translating gives CASSLGPRGGETQYF.

This chain uses TRBV29-1 with TRBJ2-4, with TRBD2 matching 7 bases. Per the germline V gene, CDR1 is SQVTM and CDR2 is ANQGSEA. The CDR3 is 15 residues long. The V gene end was trimmed by 4 bases and the J gene end by 2 bases; junction bases not matched to a gene: 8. This CDR3 reads CSVGGGLDSKNIQYF. The DNA of the CDR3 is TGCAGCGTTGGGGGAGGGCTTGATTCCAAAAACATTCAGTACTTC.

The chain employs TRBV5-6 and TRBJ1-2; TRBD1 is a possible D gene (5 bases). This CDR3 is built from 13 residues. Germline V gene lookup returns CDR1 SGHDT and CDR2 YYEEEE. V was cut by 5 bases and J by 7 bases, with 15 bases left in between. For the CDR3, the DNA is TGTGCCAGCAGGCGGAGGCAGGGAGGTGGCTACACCTTC. Translating it yields CASRRRQGGGYTF. The whole variable domain, remainder taken from reference TRBV5-6 and TRBJ1-2, is DAGVTQSPTHLIKTRGQQVTLRCSPKSGHDTVSWYQQALGQGPQFIFQYYEEEERQRGNFPDRFSGHQFPNYSSELNVNALLLGDSALYLCASRRRQGGGYTFGSGTRLTVV.

The chain carries TRBV4-3 and TRBJ2-2, with no clear D. This CDR3 spans 12 amino acids. The germline V and J ends were trimmed by 1 base and 7 bases, with 4 bases remaining between them. Germline V gene data show CDR1 as LGHNA and CDR2 as YSLEER. The CDR3 sequence: CASSQASGELFF. As DNA, the CDR3 is TGCGCCAGCAGCCAAGCTAGCGGGGAGCTGTTTTTT.

This clone was found a few times. The chain links TRBV5-6 to TRBJ1-5; D unresolved. The V gene lost 4 bases and the J gene lost 6 bases, with 11 bases spanning the gap. The CDR3 runs to 13 residues. Per germline, CDR1 SGHDT and CDR2 YYEEEE. In nucleotides, the CDR3 is TGTGCCAGCAGCCCGACTGGCGGTCAGCCCCAGCATTTT. This translates into CASSPTGGQPQHF.

The gene calls are TRBV6-4 and TRBJ1-4; TRBD1 matches at 8 bases. The CDR3 consists of 17 residues. V lost 2 bases and J lost 5; bases outside the gene matches: 10. CDR1 and CDR2 from the germline V gene are MRHNA and SNTAGT. The CDR3 spells CASSDGSRDRPNEKLFF. The CDR3 DNA reads TGTGCCAGCAGTGACGGTTCCCGGGACAGGCCCAATGAAAAACTGTTTTTT.